Shown below are 5 T cell receptor beta chains from a single sample sequenced in a study of cytomegalovirus exposure and HLA in healthy donors. Primers for the PCR totalled 60 Vbeta and 13 Jbeta. Sequenced by immunoSEQ multiplex PCR; TCRdb stores in-frame clones only, minus some. The sample holds approximately 37,000 clones. The sample was PBMCs. The receptors derive from a middle-aged man in good health and CMV-seropositive.

The rearrangement links TRBV23-1 to TRBJ2-1; D is ambiguous. TRBV23-1 has ORF status, its function being uncertain. The CDR3 is 16 residues long. V gave up 0 bases and J gave up 3 bases, with 12 bases separating them. The CDR3 DNA follows: TGCGCCAGCAGTCAATCCAGTGCCCCTTACTACAATGAGCAGTTCTTC. Translated: CASSQSSAPYYNEQFF.

V and J are TRBV6-5 and TRBJ1-4; D might be TRBD1 (5 bases). The length of the CDR3 is 15 residues. Germline CDR1 is MNHEY and CDR2 is SVGAGI. Trimming left V 2 bases short and J 7 bases short, with 14 bases between. The CDR3 DNA reads as TGTGCCAGCAGTTACGTTAGGGGAAGACCTGAAAAACTGTTTTTT. Amino acid sequence: CASSYVRGRPEKLFF.

The chain has TRBV13 and TRBJ2-5, with 9 bases identical to TRBD2. V trimming: 5 bases; J trimming: 5 bases; junction bases outside the gene matches: 18. CDR1 and CDR2 (germline): PRHDT, FYEKMQ (reference sequence). The CDR3 is made up of 18 amino acids. This CDR3 reads CASSLRWGVAGATETQYF. For the CDR3, the DNA is TGTGCCAGCAGCCTCCGCTGGGGGGTAGCGGGAGCGACGGAGACCCAGTACTTC.

The gene calls are TRBV7-2 and TRBJ2-5; the D gene is possibly TRBD2 (6 bases). V gave up 3 bases and J gave up 3 bases, with 11 bases separating them. The CDR3 contains 14 residues. Germline CDR1 and CDR2: SGHTA and FQGNSA. The CDR3 sequence is CASSFLARKETQYF. The CDR3 nucleotides are TGTGCCAGCAGCTTTCTAGCGAGAAAAGAGACCCAGTACTTC.

The chain is built from TRBV10-3 and TRBJ2-7; 10 nucleotides line up with TRBD1. V dropped 7 bases and J dropped 2; count of bases not matched to a gene: 5. The CDR3 contains 14 residues. Germline values: CDR1 ENHRY, CDR2 SYGVKD. In nucleotides, the CDR3 is TGTGCCATCACCCAAGGACAGGGGGCCTACGAGCAGTACTTC. It is translated as CAITQGQGAYEQYF.